These 27 T cell receptor beta chains were sequenced from one sample in a study of OX40 agonist ivuxolimab in advanced cancers. Assay: immunoSEQ multiplex PCR; the TCRdb copy retains only in-frame clones and omits some. The sample lists around 99,000 clones; around 90% were seen once. The source was CD4+ or CD8+ T cells sorted from blood, collected in a trial of the OX40 agonist ivuxolimab. The receptors were sampled from an adult with an advanced solid tumor such as melanoma, head and neck, liver or kidney cancer.

The chain employs TRBV27 and TRBJ1-6, with 7 bases aligning to TRBD1. Germline V gene sequence: CDR1 MNHEY, CDR2 SMNVEV (reference sequence). V was clipped by 3 bases and J by 0 bases; unmatched bases: 17. The CDR3 is made up of 21 amino acids. The CDR3 DNA sequence: TGTGCCAGCAGTTTTAGGCCGACAGGGAGCGCCGAATACTCCTATAATTCACCCCTCCACTTT. Translating gives CASSFRPTGSAEYSYNSPLHF.

The rearrangement joins TRBV5-1 to TRBJ2-2, with D hard to call. The CDR3 consists of 13 residues. V was trimmed by 6 bases and J by 5 bases, leaving 11 bases between them. Germline values: CDR1 SGHRS, CDR2 YFSETQ. The CDR3 loop reads CASNYDGTGELFF. CDR3 bases: TGCGCCAGCAACTACGATGGGACCGGGGAGCTGTTTTTT.

CDR3 region: CASSEPLARNEQFF. The CDR3 DNA reads TGTGCCAGCTCAGAACCACTAGCGAGGAATGAGCAGTTCTTC. The V gene is TRBV18, the J gene TRBJ2-1; 7 bases match TRBD2. V shed 5 bases, J shed 7 bases, and the junction held 8 bases outside the gene matches. CDR3 length equals 14 residues. Germline values: CDR1 KGHSH, CDR2 LQKENI.

V and J are TRBV5-1 and TRBJ2-2, with 9 bases lining up with TRBD1. Germline V lookup: CDR1 SGHRS, CDR2 YFSETQ. This CDR3 is 16 amino acids long. V shed 4 bases and J 6 bases; nucleotides not matched to a gene: 10. The CDR3: CASSPTGTGLAGELFF. Written as DNA, the CDR3 is TGCGCCAGCAGCCCCACCGGGACAGGGTTGGCCGGGGAGCTGTTTTTT.

This clone showed up just once. The gene calls are TRBV5-5 and TRBJ1-2, with 7 bases identical to TRBD1. V was pared by 4 bases and J by 7 bases, with 7 bases of the junction left unmatched. The CDR3 extends over 13 amino acids. The germline CDR1 and CDR2 sequences are SGHKS and YYEKEE (reference sequence). DNA for the CDR3: TGTGCCAGCAGCCTGACCGGACAGGCTGGCTACACCTTC. It codes for CASSLTGQAGYTF.

The rearrangement links TRBV7-3 to TRBJ2-5, with D hard to call. Trimming removed 6 bases from V and 5 bases from J, with 1 base in between. CDR3 size: 9 residues. The germline V gene encodes CDR1 SGHTA and CDR2 FQGTGA. The CDR3 region has the DNA TGTGCCAGCAGGGAGACCCAGTACTTC. Its protein product is CASRETQYF.

V is TRBV27 and J is TRBJ1-6; maybe TRBD1 (5 bases). The CDR3 spans 16 residues. CDR1 is MNHEY, CDR2 SMNVEV, per germline (reference sequence). The V end was cut by 3 bases, the J end by 0 bases, with 9 bases between. The CDR3 protein is CASSLGPSSYNSPLHF. CDR3 coding DNA: TGTGCCAGCAGTTTGGGGCCGAGCTCCTATAATTCACCCCTCCACTTT.

The V call is TRBV4-1, the J call TRBJ2-7, with 10 bases aligning to TRBD2. V lost 4 bases, J lost 3 bases, and 3 bases stayed unmatched. The CDR3 loop spans 14 amino acids. CDR1 is MGHRA, CDR2 YSYEKL, per germline. The CDR3 nucleotides read TGCGCCAGCAGCCTTCGGACTAGCGGCTACGAGCAGTACTTC. Translating gives CASSLRTSGYEQYF.

The V gene is TRBV4-3, the J gene TRBJ1-1; TRBD1 is a possible D gene (5 bases). The germline V and J ends were trimmed by 2 bases and 5 bases, with 15 bases remaining between them. The CDR3 extends over 15 amino acids. CDR1 and CDR2 (germline): LGHNA, YSLEER. DNA of the CDR3: TGCGCCAGCAGCCAACTAAAGACTGGGGGGACTGAAGCTTTCTTT. It yields the protein CASSQLKTGGTEAFF.

The chain is built from TRBV15 and TRBJ2-3; the match to TRBD2 covers 13 bases. From germline, CDR1 is LNHNV and CDR2 YYDKDF (reference sequence). The V gene end was trimmed by 3 bases and the J gene end by 13 bases; junction bases not matched to a gene: 13. This CDR3 has 16 amino acids. The DNA of the CDR3 is TGTGCCACCAGCAGGGGTGGACTAGCGGGAGAACGGCATGAGTATTTT. Translating it yields CATSRGGLAGERHEYF.

The chain uses TRBV2 and TRBJ1-5; D may be TRBD1 (6 bases). This CDR3 has 13 residues. The V and J ends lost 5 bases and 7 bases respectively, with 12 bases between them. Germline values: CDR1 SNHLY, CDR2 FYNNEI. DNA for the CDR3: TGTGCCAGCAGTCCACAGGGATACCAGCCCCAGCATTTT. Protein sequence: CASSPQGYQPQHF. The complete variable domain, with remaining parts taken from reference TRBV2 and TRBJ1-5, reads EPEVTQTPSHQVTQMGQEVILRCVPISNHLYFYWYRQILGQKVEFLVSFYNNEISEKSEIFDDQFSVERPDGSNFTLKIRSTKLEDSAMYFCASSPQGYQPQHFGDGTRLSIL.

This clone has more than one count but fewer than ten. The J gene is TRBJ1-1, the V gene TRBV20-1, with D unresolved. This CDR3 is built from 10 residues. Germline values: CDR1 DFQATT, CDR2 SNEGSKA (reference sequence). Trimming removed 6 bases from V and 3 bases from J, with 5 bases in between. The CDR3 loop is CSAKDTEAFF. DNA of the CDR3: TGCAGTGCGAAGGACACTGAAGCTTTCTTT.

The chain recombines TRBV30 with TRBJ1-2; the D gene is possibly TRBD1 (6 bases). Trimming removed 0 bases from V and 0 bases from J, with 17 bases in between. Per the germline V gene, CDR1 is GTSNPN and CDR2 is SVGIG (reference sequence). The CDR3 totals 17 residues. The CDR3 sequence is CAWSVTRGAKANYGYTF. The CDR3 DNA follows: TGTGCCTGGAGTGTAACGAGGGGGGCAAAAGCTAACTATGGCTACACCTTC.

V gene TRBV16 combines with J gene TRBJ2-7, with D perhaps TRBD2 (5 bases). Trimming stripped 4 bases from V and 0 bases from J, with 10 bases between. This CDR3 contains 14 residues. CDR1 and CDR2 from the germline V gene are KGHSY and FQNENV. CDR3 loop: CASSLIAFSYEQYF. In nucleotides, the CDR3 is TGTGCCAGCAGCCTCATAGCGTTCTCCTACGAGCAGTACTTC.

The rearrangement links TRBV9 to TRBJ2-2; D unclear. The CDR3 loop spans 15 amino acids. CDR1 is SGDLS, CDR2 YYNGEE, per germline. V lost 3 bases and J 5 bases, leaving 14 bases between the germline ends. The CDR3 reads CASSATNYETGELFF. CDR3 coding DNA: TGTGCCAGCAGCGCCACGAATTATGAGACCGGGGAGCTGTTTTTT.

The gene calls are TRBV6-5 and TRBJ1-2; the D is unclear. From germline, CDR1 is MNHEY and CDR2 SVGAGI. The CDR3 covers 15 residues. V lost 6 bases and J lost 6, with 20 bases in between. The CDR3 coding sequence is TGTGCCAGCAGGGCTACAGCCGGGCGACTGAATGGCTACACCTTC. Translation: CASRATAGRLNGYTF.

This clone was detected once. This chain links TRBV28 with TRBJ2-1; D unresolved. The V gene's germline CDR1 is MDHEN and CDR2 SYDVKM. The CDR3 is made up of 17 amino acids. V lost 7 bases, J lost 0 bases, and 19 bases lay in between. CDR3 sequence (DNA): TGTGCCAGCACCGAATTAGCAGCAACCCGCTCCTACAATGAGCAGTTCTTC. This sequence encodes CASTELAATRSYNEQFF. The full variable domain, rest sourced from reference TRBV28 and TRBJ2-1, is DVKVTQSSRYLVKRTGEKVFLECVQDMDHENMFWYRQDPGLGLRLIYFSYDVKMKEKGDIPEGYSVSREKKERFSLILESASTNQTSMYLCASTELAATRSYNEQFFGPGTRLTVL.

The genes are TRBV28 and TRBJ1-5, with a weak D call TRBD1 (5 bases). CDR3 size: 19 residues. The V gene's germline CDR1 is MDHEN and CDR2 SYDVKM. V lost 3 bases, J lost 0 bases, and 21 bases lay in between. CDR3 in DNA: TGTGCCAGCAGTTTTCCGGGCGGGGGGGGAGCTTATAGCAATCAGCCCCAGCATTTT. It specifies CASSFPGGGGAYSNQPQHF.

There are a few counts of this clone. The V call is TRBV7-2, the J call TRBJ1-1; D gene ambiguous. Trimming pared 0 bases from V and 11 bases from J, leaving 10 bases between. The germline CDR1 and CDR2 sequences are SGHTA and FQGNSA. The CDR3 is 12 amino acids. The CDR3 protein is CASSLAWKRAFF. CDR3 bases: TGTGCCAGCAGCTTAGCTTGGAAGCGGGCTTTCTTT.

This chain joins TRBV9 and TRBJ2-7, with 8 bases fitting TRBD2. CDR3 length equals 14 residues. V lost 4 bases and J lost 3; bases outside the gene matches: 6. Germline V gives CDR1 SGDLS, CDR2 YYNGEE. CDR3 in amino acids: CASSRTSGVYEQYF. DNA of the CDR3: TGTGCCAGCAGCCGAACTAGCGGAGTCTACGAGCAGTACTTC. The whole variable domain, filled in from reference TRBV9 and TRBJ2-7, reads DSGVTQTPKHLITATGQRVTLRCSPRSGDLSVYWYQQSLDQGLQFLIQYYNGEERAKGNILERFSAQQFPDLHSELNLSSLELGDSALYFCASSRTSGVYEQYFGPGTRLTVT.

The V and J genes are TRBV27 and TRBJ1-2; no reliable D call. Trimming removed 3 bases from V and 6 bases from J, with 11 bases in between. CDR3 length: 13 amino acids. Germline CDR1 is MNHEY and CDR2 is SMNVEV (reference sequence). The CDR3 DNA reads TGTGCCAGCAGTTTTATGGGGAGTGATGGCTACACCTTC. This codes for CASSFMGSDGYTF.

The chain couples TRBV5-6 to TRBJ2-5; D ambiguous. Germline loops: CDR1 SGHDT, CDR2 YYEEEE. Trimming left V 3 bases short and J 1 base short, with 7 bases between. The CDR3 length is 13 residues. CDR3 bases: TGTGCCAGCAGCTCCGTTAGCCAAGAGACCCAGTACTTC. Translated, it gives CASSSVSQETQYF.

The rearrangement uses TRBV4-3 and TRBJ2-1; D tentatively reads TRBD1 or TRBD2 (6 bases each). CDR1 LGHNA and CDR2 YSLEER come from the germline V gene. Deletions cut 4 bases from V and 6 bases from J, with 13 bases between. The CDR3 has 14 residues. The CDR3 bases are TGCGCCAGCAGCCCCCTGGAGGGGGGCAATGAGCAGTTCTTC. Its protein is CASSPLEGGNEQFF.

CDR3 region: CASSLVSSGRETQYF. The CDR3 bases are TGTGCCAGCAGCTTGGTTTCTAGCGGGAGAGAGACCCAGTACTTC. The chain carries TRBV5-6 and TRBJ2-5; 10 bases agree with TRBD2. V lost 0 bases, J lost 4 bases, and 3 bases stayed unmatched. The CDR3 is 15 residues long. Germline V gives CDR1 SGHDT, CDR2 YYEEEE.

V is TRBV5-1 and J is TRBJ1-6, with D unclear. This CDR3 is 15 amino acids long. Germline V gene sequence: CDR1 SGHRS, CDR2 YFSETQ. Between the trimmed V and J ends, which lost 5 bases and 6 bases, there was a span of 15 bases. Here the CDR3 reads CASSPQVGLNSPLHF. CDR3 coding DNA: TGCGCCAGCAGTCCCCAGGTAGGGCTTAATTCACCCCTCCACTTT.

The V call is TRBV2, the J call TRBJ1-2; 9 bases are a match to TRBD1. The ends lost 8 bases at V and 7 bases at J; junction bases unmatched: 5. Per germline, CDR1 SNHLY and CDR2 FYNNEI. This CDR3 has 12 amino acids. The CDR3 nucleotides are TGTGCCAGCTTGACAGGGGGTGCTGGCTACACCTTC. Translating gives CASLTGGAGYTF.

V gene TRBV5-4 combines with J gene TRBJ2-7, with a weak D call TRBD1 (6 bases). V lost 2 bases and J 4 bases, leaving 13 bases between the germline ends. Germline CDR1 SGHNT, CDR2 YYREEE (reference sequence). The CDR3 sequence is 14 residues long. This CDR3 reads CASSFQGIVYEQYF. CDR3 bases: TGTGCCAGCAGCTTTCAGGGGATTGTTTACGAGCAGTACTTC.